This T cell receptor (beta chain) comes out of a study of early T cells in non-severe SARS-CoV-2 infection. The germline gives CDR1 LNHDA, CDR2 SQIVND (reference sequence). CDR3 size: 16 residues. V gave up 5 bases and J gave up 2 bases, with 17 bases separating them. TCRdb reprocessed the 5' RACE reads with MiXCR, giving one entry per CDR3 protein. The sample yields approximately 28,000 distinct CDR3 sequences, 6% to 7.5% seen once. This clonotype occurred many times. The sample in question was whole blood, obtained at baseline. This clonotype was obtained from an adult who was a healthcare worker with PCR-confirmed SARS-CoV-2 infection or an uninfected control (not recorded which). The chain has TRBV19 and TRBJ2-3; maybe TRBD1 (6 bases). The CDR3 DNA reads as TGTGCCAGTAGTGCAGGGGAGTGGGATATCACAGATACGCAGTATTTT. It codes for CASSAGEWDITDTQYF. Full variable domain (outside the CDR3, taken from reference TRBV19 and TRBJ2-3): DGGITQSPKYLFRKEGQNVTLSCEQNLNHDAMYWYRQDPGQGLRLIYYSQIVNDFQKGDIAEGYSVSREKKESFPLTVTSAQKNPTAFYLCASSAGEWDITDTQYFGPGTRLTVL.